This TCR beta chain was profiled in a study of blood T cell repertoires in COVID-19. Overall study: T cells, B-cell-depleted T cells, or PBMCs supplied cDNA or gDNA.

Generated by immunoSEQ multiplex PCR, the TCRdb table keeps only in-frame clones and is missing some. Counted here are about 150,000 clones, 75% to 90% occurring once; the ten biggest clones make up roughly 5%. Self-reported history from a screening survey and questionnaire set each donor's cohort. Someone with COVID-19 had been met by exposed participants within 2 weeks before study entry. The source of this sequence is a man aged 65 to 79 who had been exposed to COVID-19. Specimen: PBMCs or T cells enriched from blood (not recorded which).

Here the CDR3 DNA reads TGCGCCAGCAGCCAAGATATAGACAGGGGGACTGAAGCTTTCTTT. It is translated as CASSQDIDRGTEAFF. The J gene is TRBJ1-1, the V gene TRBV4-1; 9 nucleotides match TRBD1. J gave up 5 bases and V 0 bases, and 4 bases lay outside the gene matches. The CDR3 has 15 residues. CDR1 is MGHRA and CDR2 is YSYEKL in the germline V gene.